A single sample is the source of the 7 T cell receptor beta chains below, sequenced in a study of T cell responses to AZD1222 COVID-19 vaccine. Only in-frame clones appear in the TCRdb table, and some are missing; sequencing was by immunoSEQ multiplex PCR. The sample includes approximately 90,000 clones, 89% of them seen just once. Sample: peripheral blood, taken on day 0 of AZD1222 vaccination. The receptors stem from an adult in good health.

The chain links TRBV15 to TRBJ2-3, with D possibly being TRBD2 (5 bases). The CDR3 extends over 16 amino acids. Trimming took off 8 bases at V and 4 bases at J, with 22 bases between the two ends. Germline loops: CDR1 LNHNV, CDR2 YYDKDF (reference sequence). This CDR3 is CATSPPRMRAADTQYF. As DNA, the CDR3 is TGTGCCACCTCCCCTCCAAGAATGAGGGCTGCAGATACGCAGTATTTT.

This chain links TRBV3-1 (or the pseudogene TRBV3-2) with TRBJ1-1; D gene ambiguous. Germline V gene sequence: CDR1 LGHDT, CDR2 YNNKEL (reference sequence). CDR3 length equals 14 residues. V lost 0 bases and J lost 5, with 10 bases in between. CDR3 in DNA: TGTGCCAGCAGCCAAGAGGCCTCGAAAACTGAAGCTTTCTTT. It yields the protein CASSQEASKTEAFF.

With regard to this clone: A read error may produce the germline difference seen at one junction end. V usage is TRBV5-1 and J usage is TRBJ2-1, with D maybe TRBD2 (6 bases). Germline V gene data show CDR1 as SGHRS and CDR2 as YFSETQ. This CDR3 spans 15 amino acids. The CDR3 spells CTSSFGGGSYNEQFF. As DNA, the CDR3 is TGCACCAGCAGCTTCGGGGGTGGCTCCTACAATGAGCAGTTCTTC.

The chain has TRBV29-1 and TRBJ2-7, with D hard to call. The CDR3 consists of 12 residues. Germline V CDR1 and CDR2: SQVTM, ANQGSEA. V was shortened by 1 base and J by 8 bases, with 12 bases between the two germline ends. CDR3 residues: CSVEVLRQQQYF. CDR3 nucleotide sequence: TGCAGCGTTGAAGTCTTAAGGCAGCAGCAGTACTTC.

The CDR3 bases are TGTGCCAGTAGTCCCCCAGGGACAGGCACAGATACGCAGTATTTT. It encodes CASSPPGTGTDTQYF. The rearrangement uses TRBV19 and TRBJ2-3; 7 bases line up with TRBD1. The CDR3 sequence is 15 residues long. Germline CDR1 is LNHDA and CDR2 is SQIVND (reference sequence). V shed 5 bases and J 1 base; nucleotides not matched to a gene: 6.

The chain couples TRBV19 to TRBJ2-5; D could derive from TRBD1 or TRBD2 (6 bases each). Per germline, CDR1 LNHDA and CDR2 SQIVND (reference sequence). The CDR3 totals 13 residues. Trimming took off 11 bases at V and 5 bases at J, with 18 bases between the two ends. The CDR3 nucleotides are TGTGCCGCAGGTGAAGGGGGGACGGAGACCCAGTACTTC. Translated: CAAGEGGTETQYF. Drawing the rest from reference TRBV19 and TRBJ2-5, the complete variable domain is DGGITQSPKYLFRKEGQNVTLSCEQNLNHDAMYWYRQDPGQGLRLIYYSQIVNDFQKGDIAEGYSVSREKKESFPLTVTSAQKNPTAFYLCAAGEGGTETQYFGPGTRLLVL.

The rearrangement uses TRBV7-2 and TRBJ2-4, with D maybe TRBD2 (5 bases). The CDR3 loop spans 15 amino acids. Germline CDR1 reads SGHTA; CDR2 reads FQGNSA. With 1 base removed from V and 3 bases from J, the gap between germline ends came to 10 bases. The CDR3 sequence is CASSLGAGSKNIQYF. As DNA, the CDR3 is TGTGCCAGCAGCTTAGGGGCGGGCAGCAAAAACATTCAGTACTTC.